Given below is one T cell receptor beta chain in context. The specificity of this receptor is unknown. No base qualities exist here, and no much larger clone lies one base off it. The donors belonged to the validation cohort of around 120 subjects, which was separate from the approximately 700-subject first cohort. Library method: the immunoSEQ multiplex PCR assay. The paper's data handling went like this. A statistical classification framework was built to diagnose cytomegalovirus status from the catalog of TCR beta chain sequences. Sourced from immuneACCESS, this table was stored by TCRdb with only in-frame sequences that have V and J called. A share of the clones is absent; for the studies checked, an unresolved V gene accounts for under half, and the remainder has no known explanation. The V and J calls and the clone size are those of that table, but D and trimming were determined from the DNA. In this sample the table shows around 300,000 clones, roughly 90% of which occur a single time. The ten largest clones take up about 0.9% of the sample.

This sample is drawn from a study of cytomegalovirus exposure and HLA in healthy donors (TCRdb year 2017). Describing the broader study: The 500 to 800 repertoires of the first cohort and the roughly 120 validation repertoires were produced on the same platform, according to a later analysis. The study combined high-throughput TCR immunosequencing, statistical association of individual TCRs with disease status, and machine learning to predict cytomegalovirus infection status. The aim of the study was to test whether cataloging public T cell receptors could identify signatures of past pathogen exposure. In addition to the first cohort of about 650 subjects, a separate validation cohort of 120 different subjects was used.

Study-wide conclusions, independent of this receptor: The study gave a list of under 200 TCR beta chains associated with cytomegalovirus. Of the cluster scores, around 95% were above 0 in a later analysis, which found that TCRs clustered in the first cohort also tended to co-occur in the 90 to 150 validation repertoires. All 120 or so repertoires were used to score co-occurrence in the validation cohort in a later analysis, because that analysis had no HLA typing for the cohort. Cytomegalovirus status was reported to be diagnosed by the classifier with high specificity and sensitivity in both the original and validation cohorts. Three of the identified cytomegalovirus-associated TCR beta chains were confirmed in vitro to be specific for cytomegalovirus antigens. Across donors, most TCR sequences were observed very rarely, whereas some public TCRs were present in many individuals. According to the authors, the approach could potentially be generalized to other disease states and immunological phenotypes.

This TCR came from a woman aged 18-29 years in good health and CMV-seronegative. The material sequenced was PBMCs.

The DNA reads as follows: TGTGCCAGCTCACCGATGGGACTACTGAACACCGGGGAGCTGTTTTTT. Its protein is CASSPMGLLNTGELFF. The receptor chain draws on TRBV18 and TRBJ2-2; TRBD2 fits 7 bases in the junction. Compared with germline, V lacks 3 bases and J lacks 1 base; bases without a gene match: 5. The CDR3 covers 16 residues, taking in both the cysteine and the phenylalanine. Only CDR3 DNA is held: 48 bases, read in frame from base 1. CDR1 and CDR2 are read off the germline V gene as KGHSH and LQKENI.